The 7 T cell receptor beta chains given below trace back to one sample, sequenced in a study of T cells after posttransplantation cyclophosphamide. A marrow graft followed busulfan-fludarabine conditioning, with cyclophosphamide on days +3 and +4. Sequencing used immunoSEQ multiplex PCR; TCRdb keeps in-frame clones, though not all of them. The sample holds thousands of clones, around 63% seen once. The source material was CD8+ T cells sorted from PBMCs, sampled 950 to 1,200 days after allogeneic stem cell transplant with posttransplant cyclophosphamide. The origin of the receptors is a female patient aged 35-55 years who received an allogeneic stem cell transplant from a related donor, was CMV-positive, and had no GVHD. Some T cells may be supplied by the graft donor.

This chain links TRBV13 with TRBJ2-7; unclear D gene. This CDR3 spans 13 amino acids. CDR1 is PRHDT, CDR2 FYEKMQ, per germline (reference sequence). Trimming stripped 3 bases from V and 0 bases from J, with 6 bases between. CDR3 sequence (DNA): TGTGCCAGCAGCTTGTTGGCCTCCTACGAGCAGTACTTC. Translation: CASSLLASYEQYF.

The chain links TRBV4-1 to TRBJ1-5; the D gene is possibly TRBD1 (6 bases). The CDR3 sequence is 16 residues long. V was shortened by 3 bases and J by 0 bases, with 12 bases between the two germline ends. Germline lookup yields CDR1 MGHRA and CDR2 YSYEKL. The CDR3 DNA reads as TGCGCCAGCAGCCAGGGGGCGGGCTATAGCAATCAGCCCCAGCATTTT. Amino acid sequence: CASSQGAGYSNQPQHF.

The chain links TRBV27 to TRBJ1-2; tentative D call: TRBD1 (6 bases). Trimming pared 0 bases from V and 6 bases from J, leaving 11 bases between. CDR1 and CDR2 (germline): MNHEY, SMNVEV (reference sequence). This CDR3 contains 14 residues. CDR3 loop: CASSLSSGAHGYTF. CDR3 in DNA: TGTGCCAGCAGTTTATCCTCAGGGGCCCATGGCTACACCTTC.

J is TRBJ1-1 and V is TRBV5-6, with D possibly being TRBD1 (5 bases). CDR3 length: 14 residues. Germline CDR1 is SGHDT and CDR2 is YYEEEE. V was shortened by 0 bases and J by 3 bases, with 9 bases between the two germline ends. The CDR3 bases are TGTGCCAGCAGCTTGGGGGGCTTGGACACTGAAGCTTTCTTT. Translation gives CASSLGGLDTEAFF.

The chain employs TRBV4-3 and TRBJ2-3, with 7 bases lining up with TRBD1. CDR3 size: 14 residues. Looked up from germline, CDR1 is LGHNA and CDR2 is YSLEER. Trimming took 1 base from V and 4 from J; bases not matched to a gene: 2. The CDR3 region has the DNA TGCGCCAGCAGCCAAGGACAGGGCTCAGATACGCAGTATTTT. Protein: CASSQGQGSDTQYF.

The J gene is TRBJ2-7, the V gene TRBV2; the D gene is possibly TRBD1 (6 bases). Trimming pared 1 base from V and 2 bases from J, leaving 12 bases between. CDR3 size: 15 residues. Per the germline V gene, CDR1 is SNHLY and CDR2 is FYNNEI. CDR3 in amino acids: CASSEGSRGTYEQYF. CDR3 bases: TGTGCCAGCAGTGAAGGTTCCAGGGGCACCTACGAGCAGTACTTC. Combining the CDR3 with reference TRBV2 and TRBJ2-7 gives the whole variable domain EPEVTQTPSHQVTQMGQEVILRCVPISNHLYFYWYRQILGQKVEFLVSFYNNEISEKSEIFDDQFSVERPDGSNFTLKIRSTKLEDSAMYFCASSEGSRGTYEQYFGPGTRLTVT.

The CDR3 bases are TGTGCCAGCAGCTTGGGGGACAGGGGGCAAGGCTACACCTTC. Encoded protein: CASSLGDRGQGYTF. The rearrangement joins TRBV5-4 to TRBJ1-2; 12 nucleotides align to TRBD1. V trimming: 0 bases; J trimming: 8 bases; junction bases outside the gene matches: 2. Germline lookup yields CDR1 SGHNT and CDR2 YYREEE (reference sequence). The CDR3 length is 14 residues.